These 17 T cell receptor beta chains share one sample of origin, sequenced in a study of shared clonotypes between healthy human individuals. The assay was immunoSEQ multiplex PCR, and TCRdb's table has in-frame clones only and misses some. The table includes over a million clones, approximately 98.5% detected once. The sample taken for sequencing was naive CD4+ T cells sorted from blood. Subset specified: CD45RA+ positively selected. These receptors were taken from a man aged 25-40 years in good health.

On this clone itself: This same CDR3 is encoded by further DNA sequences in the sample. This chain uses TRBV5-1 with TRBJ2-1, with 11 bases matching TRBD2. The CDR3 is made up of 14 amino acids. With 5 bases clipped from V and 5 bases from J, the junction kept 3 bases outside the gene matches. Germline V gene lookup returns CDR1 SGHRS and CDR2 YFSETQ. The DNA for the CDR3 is TGCGCCAGCAGGGGGACTAGCGGCGACAATGAGCAGTTCTTC. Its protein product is CASRGTSGDNEQFF.

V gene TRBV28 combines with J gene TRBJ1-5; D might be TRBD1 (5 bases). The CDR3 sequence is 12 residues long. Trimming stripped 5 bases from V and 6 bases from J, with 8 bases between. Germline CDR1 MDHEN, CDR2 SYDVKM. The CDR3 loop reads CASSGGSQPQHF. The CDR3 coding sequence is TGTGCCAGCAGTGGGGGTAGTCAGCCCCAGCATTTT.

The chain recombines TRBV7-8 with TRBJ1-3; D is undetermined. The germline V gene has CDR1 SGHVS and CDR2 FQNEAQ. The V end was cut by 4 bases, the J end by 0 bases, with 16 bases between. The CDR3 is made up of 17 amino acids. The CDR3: CASSSRAAYSSGNTIYF. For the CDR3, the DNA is TGTGCCAGCAGCTCCCGGGCAGCCTATAGCTCTGGAAACACCATATATTTT.

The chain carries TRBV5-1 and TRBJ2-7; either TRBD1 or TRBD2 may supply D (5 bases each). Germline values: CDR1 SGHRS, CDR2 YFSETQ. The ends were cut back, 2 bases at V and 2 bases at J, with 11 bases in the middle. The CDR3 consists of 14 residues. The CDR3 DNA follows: TGCGCCAGCAGCTTCGGGGCGGGCGCCTACGAGCAGTACTTC. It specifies CASSFGAGAYEQYF.

The CDR3 DNA reads TGTGCCAGCAGACGGACCGGGACAGGGTTCTCCTACGAGCAGTACTTC. Protein product: CASRRTGTGFSYEQYF. The rearrangement links TRBV28 to TRBJ2-7; 9 positions match TRBD1. The CDR3 has 16 amino acids. With 6 bases clipped from V and 0 bases from J, the junction kept 9 bases outside the gene matches. CDR1 MDHEN and CDR2 SYDVKM come from the germline V gene.

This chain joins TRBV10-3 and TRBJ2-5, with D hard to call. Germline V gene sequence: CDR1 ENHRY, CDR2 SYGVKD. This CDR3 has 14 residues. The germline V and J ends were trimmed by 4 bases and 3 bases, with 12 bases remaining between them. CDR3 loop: CAISGGRKKETQYF. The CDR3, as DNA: TGTGCCATCAGTGGCGGCAGGAAAAAAGAGACCCAGTACTTC.

The CDR3 reads CASRPPGTSGTIAKNIQYF. DNA for the CDR3: TGTGCCAGCAGGCCGCCCGGGACTAGCGGGACCATAGCCAAAAACATTCAGTACTTC. The chain is built from TRBV11-1 and TRBJ2-4; TRBD2 matches 13 bases. Germline V CDR1 and CDR2: SGHAT, FQDESV (reference sequence). This CDR3 spans 19 amino acids. The V gene end was trimmed by 6 bases and the J gene end by 0 bases; junction bases not matched to a gene: 11.

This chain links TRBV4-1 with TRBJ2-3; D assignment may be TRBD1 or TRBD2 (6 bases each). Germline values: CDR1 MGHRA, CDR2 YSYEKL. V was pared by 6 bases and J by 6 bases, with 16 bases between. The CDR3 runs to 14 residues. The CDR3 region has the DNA TGCGCCAGCAGGAGTCAGGGGAGGCGGGATACGCAGTATTTT. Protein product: CASRSQGRRDTQYF.

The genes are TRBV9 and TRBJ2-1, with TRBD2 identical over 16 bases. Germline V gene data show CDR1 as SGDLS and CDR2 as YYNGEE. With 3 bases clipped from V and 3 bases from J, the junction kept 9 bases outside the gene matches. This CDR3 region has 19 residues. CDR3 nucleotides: TGTGCCAGCAGCGCTATGGGGACTAGCGGGAGGGCCGACTACAATGAGCAGTTCTTC. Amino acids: CASSAMGTSGRADYNEQFF.

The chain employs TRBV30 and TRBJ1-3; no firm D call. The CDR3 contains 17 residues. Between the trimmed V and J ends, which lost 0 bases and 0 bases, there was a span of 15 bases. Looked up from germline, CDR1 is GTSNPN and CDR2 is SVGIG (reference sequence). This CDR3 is CAWSVRPRSSSGNTIYF. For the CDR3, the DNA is TGTGCCTGGAGTGTACGGCCGCGGTCTAGCTCTGGAAACACCATATATTTT.

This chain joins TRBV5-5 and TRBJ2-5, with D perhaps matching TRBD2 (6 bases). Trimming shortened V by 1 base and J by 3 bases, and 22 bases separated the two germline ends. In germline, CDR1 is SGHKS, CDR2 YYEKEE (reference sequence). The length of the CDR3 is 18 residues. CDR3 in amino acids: CASSLFGLGGNAKETQYF. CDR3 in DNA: TGTGCCAGCAGCTTGTTCGGTCTCGGCGGGAATGCTAAAGAGACCCAGTACTTC. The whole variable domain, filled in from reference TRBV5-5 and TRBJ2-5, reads DAGVTQSPTHLIKTRGQQVTLRCSPISGHKSVSWYQQVLGQGPQFIFQYYEKEERGRGNFPDRFSARQFPNYSSELNVNALLLGDSALYLCASSLFGLGGNAKETQYFGPGTRLLVL.

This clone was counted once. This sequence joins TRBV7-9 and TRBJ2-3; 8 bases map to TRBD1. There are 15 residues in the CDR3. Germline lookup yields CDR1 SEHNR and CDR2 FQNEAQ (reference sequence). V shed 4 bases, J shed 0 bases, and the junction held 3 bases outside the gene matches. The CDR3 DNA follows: TGTGCCAGCAGCTCCCGGACAGGGAGCACAGATACGCAGTATTTT. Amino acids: CASSSRTGSTDTQYF.

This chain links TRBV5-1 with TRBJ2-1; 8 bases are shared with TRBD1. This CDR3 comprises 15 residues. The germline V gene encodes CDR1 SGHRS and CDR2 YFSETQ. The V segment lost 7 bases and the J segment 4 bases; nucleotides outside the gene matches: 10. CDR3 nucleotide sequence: TGCGCCAGCCGGACGCAGGGGGCGGAATACAATGAGCAGTTCTTC. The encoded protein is CASRTQGAEYNEQFF.

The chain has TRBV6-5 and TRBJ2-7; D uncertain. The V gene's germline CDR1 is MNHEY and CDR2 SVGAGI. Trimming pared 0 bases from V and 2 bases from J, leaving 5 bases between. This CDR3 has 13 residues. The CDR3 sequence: CASSYSEPYEQYF. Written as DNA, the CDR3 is TGTGCCAGCAGTTACTCCGAGCCCTACGAGCAGTACTTC.

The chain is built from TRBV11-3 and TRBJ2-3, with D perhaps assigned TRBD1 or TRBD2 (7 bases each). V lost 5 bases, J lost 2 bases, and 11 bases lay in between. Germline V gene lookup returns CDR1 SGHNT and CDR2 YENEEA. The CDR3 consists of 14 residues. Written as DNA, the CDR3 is TGTGCCAGCAGCCAGGGGGGGCCCACAGATACGCAGTATTTT. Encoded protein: CASSQGGPTDTQYF.

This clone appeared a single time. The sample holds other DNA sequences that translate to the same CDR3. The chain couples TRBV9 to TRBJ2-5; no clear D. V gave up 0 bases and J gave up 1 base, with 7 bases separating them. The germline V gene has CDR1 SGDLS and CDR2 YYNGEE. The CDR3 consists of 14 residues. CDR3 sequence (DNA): TGTGCCAGCAGCGTAGGAACAAGCCAAGAGACCCAGTACTTC. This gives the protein CASSVGTSQETQYF.

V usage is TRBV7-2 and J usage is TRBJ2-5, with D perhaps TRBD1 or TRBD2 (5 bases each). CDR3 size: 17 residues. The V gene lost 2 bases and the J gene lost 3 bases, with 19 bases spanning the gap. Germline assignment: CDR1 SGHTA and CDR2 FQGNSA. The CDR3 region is CASSLRRGRPAEETQYF. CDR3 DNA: TGTGCCAGCAGCTTACGTAGGGGACGACCCGCCGAAGAGACCCAGTACTTC.